In this sample, the clone carrying this TCR beta chain turned up many times. The sample is drawn from a study of blood T cells in healthy people across ages. Staff drew roughly 10 milliliters of peripheral blood from each donor. With 4 bases clipped from V and 4 bases from J, the junction kept 2 bases outside the gene matches. The CDR3 is 15 amino acids. Looked up from germline, CDR1 is MGHDK and CDR2 is SYGVNS. Next came a second PCR, run for roughly 6 to 11 cycles, which used a sample-barcoded 5' primer along with a J-beta primer mix. TCRdb processed the 5' RACE reads anew with MiXCR; each CDR3 protein has one entry. There are hundreds of thousands of distinct CDR3 sequences in the sample; around 54% occur only once, and around 37% lies in the top ten.

Input material: blood. The genes are TRBV25-1 and TRBJ2-5; 14 bases align to TRBD2. This clonotype was sampled from a man aged 55 to 70 in good health. Here the CDR3 reads CASSGLAGGRETQYF. CDR3 nucleotides: TGTGCCAGCAGTGGACTAGCGGGGGGGCGAGAGACCCAGTACTTC.